This T cell receptor (beta chain) was found in a study of tumor and adjacent non-tumor tissue in lung cancer. Across the study: Patients were aged about 30 to 80, approximately ten men and about five women, stage I to III.

The CDR3 covers 14 residues. Germline CDR1 reads LGHNT; CDR2 reads FRNRAP. The library came from three nested PCR rounds adapted from ARM-PCR protocols. TCRdb processed the multiplex PCR reads anew with MiXCR; each CDR3 protein has one entry. The data hold around 200,000 distinct CDR3 sequences, with 71% observed a single time. This sample's RNA came from whole unsorted tissue. Comments on this clonotype: The junction does not match germline at one end; this may be a read error.

The sequence derives from a man in his 60s with non-small cell lung cancer. The J gene is TRBJ1-1, the V gene TRBV12-5; no firm D call. Sequencing used lung tumor tissue. CDR3 in DNA: TGTGCTAGTGGTTTGAGGGCAGAGAACGCTGAAGCTTTCTTT. Translated: CASGLRAENAEAFF.